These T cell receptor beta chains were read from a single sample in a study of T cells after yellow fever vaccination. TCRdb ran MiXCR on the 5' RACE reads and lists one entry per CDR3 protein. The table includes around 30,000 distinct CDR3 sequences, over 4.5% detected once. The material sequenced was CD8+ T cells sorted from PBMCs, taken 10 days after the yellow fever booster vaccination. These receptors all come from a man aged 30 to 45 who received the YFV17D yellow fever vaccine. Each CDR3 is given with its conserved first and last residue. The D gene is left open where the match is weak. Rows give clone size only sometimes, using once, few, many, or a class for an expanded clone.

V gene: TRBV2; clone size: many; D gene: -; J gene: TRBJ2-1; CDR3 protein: CASSGGVGNEQFF; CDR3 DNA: TGTGCCAGCAGTGGGGGGGTGGGCAATGAGCAGTTCTTC
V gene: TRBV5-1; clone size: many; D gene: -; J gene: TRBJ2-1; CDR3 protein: CASSPAPAGHEQFF; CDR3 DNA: TGCGCCAGCAGCCCGGCCCCGGCAGGCCATGAGCAGTTCTTC
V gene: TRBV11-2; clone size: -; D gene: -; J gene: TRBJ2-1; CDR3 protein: CASSLGAHWWQFF; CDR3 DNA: TGTGCCAGCAGCTTAGGGGCCCATTGGTGGCAGTTCTTC
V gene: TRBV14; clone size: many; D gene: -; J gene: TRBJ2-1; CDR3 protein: CASSQGSYNEQFF; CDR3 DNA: TGTGCCAGCAGCCAAGGCTCCTACAATGAGCAGTTCTTC
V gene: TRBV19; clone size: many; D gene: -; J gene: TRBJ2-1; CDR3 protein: CASGYNEQFF; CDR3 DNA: TGTGCCAGTGGGTACAATGAGCAGTTCTTC
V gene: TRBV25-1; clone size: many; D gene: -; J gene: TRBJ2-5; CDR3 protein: CASGGLQETQYF; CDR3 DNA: TGTGCCAGTGGAGGGCTACAAGAGACCCAGTACTTC
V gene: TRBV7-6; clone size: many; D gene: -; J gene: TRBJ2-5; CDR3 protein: CASTFQTYQETQYF; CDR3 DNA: TGTGCCAGCACATTTCAGACGTACCAAGAGACCCAGTACTTC
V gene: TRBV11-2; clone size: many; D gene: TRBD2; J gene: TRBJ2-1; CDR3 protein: CASSPGLAPYNEQFF; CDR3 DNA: TGTGCCAGCAGCCCGGGACTAGCGCCCTACAATGAGCAGTTCTTC
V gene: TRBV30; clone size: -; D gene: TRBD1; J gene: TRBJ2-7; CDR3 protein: CAWRALPGQGIEQYF; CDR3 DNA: TGTGCCTGGAGAGCCCTCCCGGGACAGGGGATCGAGCAGTACTTC
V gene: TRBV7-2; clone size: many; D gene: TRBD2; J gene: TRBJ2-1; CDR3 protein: CASSLGGYSSYNEQFF; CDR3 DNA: TGTGCCAGCAGCTTGGGGGGGTACAGCTCCTACAATGAGCAGTTCTTC
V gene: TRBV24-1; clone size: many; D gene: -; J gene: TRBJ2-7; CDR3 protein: CATSDRDHPTDEQYF; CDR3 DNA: TGTGCCACCAGTGACCGGGACCATCCGACGGACGAGCAGTACTTC
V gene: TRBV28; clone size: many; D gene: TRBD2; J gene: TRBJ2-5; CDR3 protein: CASSSIAGRNLGETQYF; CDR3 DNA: TGTGCCAGCAGTTCGATAGCGGGACGTAACTTGGGGGAGACCCAGTACTTC
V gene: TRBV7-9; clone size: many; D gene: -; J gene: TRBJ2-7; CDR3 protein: CASSRDLGEQYF; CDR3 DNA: TGTGCCAGCAGCCGGGACCTAGGGGAGCAGTACTTC
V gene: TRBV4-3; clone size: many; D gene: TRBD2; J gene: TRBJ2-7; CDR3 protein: CASSQDVLAGNEQYF; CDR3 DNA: TGCGCCAGCAGCCAAGATGTACTAGCGGGAAACGAGCAGTACTTC
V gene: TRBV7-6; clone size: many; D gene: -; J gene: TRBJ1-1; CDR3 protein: CASSSSMMNTEAFF; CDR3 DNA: TGTGCCAGCAGCTCATCAATGATGAACACTGAAGCTTTCTTT
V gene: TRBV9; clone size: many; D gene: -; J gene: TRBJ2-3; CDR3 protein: CASSVVVDTQYF; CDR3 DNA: TGTGCCAGCAGCGTAGTGGTAGATACGCAGTATTTT
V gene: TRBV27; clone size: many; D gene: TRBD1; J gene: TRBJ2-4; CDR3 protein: CASGDRAKNIQYF; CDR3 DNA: TGTGCCAGCGGGGACAGGGCCAAAAACATTCAGTACTTC
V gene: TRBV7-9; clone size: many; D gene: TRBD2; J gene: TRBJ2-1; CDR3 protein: CASFSGRGGEQFF; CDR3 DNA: TGTGCCAGCTTCAGCGGGAGGGGTGGTGAGCAGTTCTTC
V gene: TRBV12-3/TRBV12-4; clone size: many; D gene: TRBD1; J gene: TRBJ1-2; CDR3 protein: CASSDSGQGGYGYTF; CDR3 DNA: TGTGCCAGCAGTGACTCGGGACAGGGAGGCTATGGCTACACCTTC
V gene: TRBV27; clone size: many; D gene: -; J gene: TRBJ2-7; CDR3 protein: CASGTLPGTMVYEQYF; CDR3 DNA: TGTGCCAGCGGGACCCTCCCCGGGACAATGGTCTACGAGCAGTACTTC
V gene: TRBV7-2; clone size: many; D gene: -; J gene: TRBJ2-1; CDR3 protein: CASSPEGQRAYNEQFF; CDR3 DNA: TGTGCCAGCAGCCCAGAGGGTCAGCGGGCTTACAATGAGCAGTTCTTC
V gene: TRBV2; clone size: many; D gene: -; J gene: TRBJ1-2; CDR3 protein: CASRDGYGYTF; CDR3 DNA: TGTGCCAGCAGGGACGGATATGGCTACACCTTC
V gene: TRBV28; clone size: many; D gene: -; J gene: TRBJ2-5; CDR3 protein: CASNPTRTDQETQYF; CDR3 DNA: TGTGCCAGCAACCCGACCCGGACCGACCAAGAGACCCAGTACTTC
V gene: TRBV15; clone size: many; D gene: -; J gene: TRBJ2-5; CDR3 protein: CATSRLTSETQYF; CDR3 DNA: TGTGCCACCAGCCGCTTAACCTCGGAGACCCAGTACTTC
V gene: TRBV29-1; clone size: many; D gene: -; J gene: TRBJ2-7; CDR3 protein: CSVVGTDYEQYF; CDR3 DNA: TGCAGCGTTGTCGGGACGGACTACGAGCAGTACTTC
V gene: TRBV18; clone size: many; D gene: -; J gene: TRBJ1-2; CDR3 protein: CASSPMGQGFYTF; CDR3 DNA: TGTGCCAGCTCACCAATGGGGCAGGGTTTCTACACCTTC
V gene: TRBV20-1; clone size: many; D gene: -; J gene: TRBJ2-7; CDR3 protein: CSARAEGYEQYF; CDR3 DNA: TGCAGTGCTAGAGCGGAGGGTTACGAGCAGTACTTC
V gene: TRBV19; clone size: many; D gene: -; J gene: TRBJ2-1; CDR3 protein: CASSMRAVINEQFF; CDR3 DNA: TGTGCCAGTAGTATGAGAGCGGTAATCAATGAGCAGTTCTTC
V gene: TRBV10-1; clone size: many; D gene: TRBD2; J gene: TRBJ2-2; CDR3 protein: CASSALAENTGELFF; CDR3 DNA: TGCGCCAGCAGCGCACTAGCGGAGAACACCGGGGAGCTGTTTTTT
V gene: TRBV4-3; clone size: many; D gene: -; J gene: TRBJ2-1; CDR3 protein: CASSQGHGEQFF; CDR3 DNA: TGCGCCAGCAGCCAGGGACACGGTGAGCAGTTCTTC
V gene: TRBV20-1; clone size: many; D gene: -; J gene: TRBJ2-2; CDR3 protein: CSARSGRGPGELFF; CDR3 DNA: TGCAGTGCTCGATCAGGGAGGGGGCCCGGGGAGCTGTTTTTT
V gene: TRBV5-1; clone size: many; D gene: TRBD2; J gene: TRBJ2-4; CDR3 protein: CASSLVRGGNIQYF; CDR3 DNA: TGCGCCAGCAGCTTGGTGCGCGGGGGGAACATTCAGTACTTC
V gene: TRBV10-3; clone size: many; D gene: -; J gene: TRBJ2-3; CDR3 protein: CAISESSTWDTQYF; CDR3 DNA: TGTGCCATCAGTGAGTCGTCGACCTGGGATACGCAGTATTTT
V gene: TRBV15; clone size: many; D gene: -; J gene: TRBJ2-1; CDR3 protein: CATSRDRDNEQFF; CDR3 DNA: TGTGCCACCAGCAGAGATCGGGACAATGAGCAGTTCTTC
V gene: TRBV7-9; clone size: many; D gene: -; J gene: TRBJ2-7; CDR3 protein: CASSSTAESYEQYF; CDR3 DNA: TGTGCCAGCAGCTCCACGGCTGAATCCTACGAGCAGTACTTC
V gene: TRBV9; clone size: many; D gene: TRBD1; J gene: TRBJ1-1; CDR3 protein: CASSVGGQGDEAFF; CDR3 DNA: TGTGCCAGCAGCGTAGGTGGACAGGGGGATGAAGCTTTCTTT
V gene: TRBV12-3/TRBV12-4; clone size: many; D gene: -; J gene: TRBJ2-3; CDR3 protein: CASSQGGGTDTQYF; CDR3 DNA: TGTGCCAGCAGCCAGGGGGGAGGCACAGATACGCAGTATTTT
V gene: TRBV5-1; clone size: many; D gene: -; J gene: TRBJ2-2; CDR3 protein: CASSFSVERGNAETNTGELFF; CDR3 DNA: TGCGCCAGCAGCTTTTCCGTCGAACGCGGGAACGCCGAAACGAACACCGGGGAGCTGTTTTTT
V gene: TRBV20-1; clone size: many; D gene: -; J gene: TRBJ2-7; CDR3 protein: CSARATDRYEQYF; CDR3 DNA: TGCAGTGCTAGAGCCACAGATCGATACGAGCAGTACTTC
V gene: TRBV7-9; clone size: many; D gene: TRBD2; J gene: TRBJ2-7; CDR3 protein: CASSPPAGVYEQYF; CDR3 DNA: TGTGCCAGCAGCCCGCCGGCGGGGGTCTACGAGCAGTACTTC
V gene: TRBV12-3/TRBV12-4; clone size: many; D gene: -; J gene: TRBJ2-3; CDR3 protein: CASSLGLDTQYF; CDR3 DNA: TGTGCCAGCAGTCTCGGACTAGATACGCAGTATTTT
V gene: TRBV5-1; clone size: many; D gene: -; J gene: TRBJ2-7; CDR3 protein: CASSFETGPYEQYF; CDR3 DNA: TGCGCCAGCAGCTTCGAGACTGGGCCCTACGAGCAGTACTTC
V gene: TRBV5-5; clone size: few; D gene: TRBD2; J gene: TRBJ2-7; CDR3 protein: CASSPQRDYEQYF; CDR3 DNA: TGTGCCAGCAGCCCCCAGCGGGATTACGAGCAGTACTTC
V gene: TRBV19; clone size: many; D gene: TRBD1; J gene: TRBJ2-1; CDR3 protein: CASTIGQGAYNEQFF; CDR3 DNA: TGTGCCAGTACCATAGGACAGGGCGCCTACAATGAGCAGTTCTTC
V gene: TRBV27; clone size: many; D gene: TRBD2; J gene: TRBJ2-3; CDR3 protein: CASSLRTRTDTQYF; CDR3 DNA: TGTGCCAGCAGTCTTAGGACTAGAACAGATACGCAGTATTTT
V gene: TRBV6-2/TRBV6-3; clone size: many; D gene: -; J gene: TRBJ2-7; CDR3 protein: CASSYGHGSYEQYF; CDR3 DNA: TGTGCCAGCAGTTACGGACACGGTTCCTACGAGCAGTACTTC
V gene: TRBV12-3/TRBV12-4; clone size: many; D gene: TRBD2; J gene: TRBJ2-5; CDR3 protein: CASRLGPSPGGDAREQETQYF; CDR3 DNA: TGTGCCAGCAGGTTAGGACCCTCACCGGGAGGGGATGCGAGAGAACAAGAGACCCAGTACTTC
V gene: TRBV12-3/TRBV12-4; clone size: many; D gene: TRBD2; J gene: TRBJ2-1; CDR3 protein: CASSIGLAAYNEQFF; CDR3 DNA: TGTGCCAGCAGTATTGGACTAGCGGCATACAATGAGCAGTTCTTC
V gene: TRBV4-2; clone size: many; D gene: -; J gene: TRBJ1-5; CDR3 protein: CASSPREENQPQHF; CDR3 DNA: TGTGCCAGCAGTCCCAGGGAGGAAAATCAGCCCCAGCATTTT
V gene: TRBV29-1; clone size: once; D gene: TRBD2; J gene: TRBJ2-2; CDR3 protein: CSVPPASGEYPGELFF; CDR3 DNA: TGCAGCGTTCCGCCCGCTAGCGGCGAATATCCCGGGGAGCTGTTTTTT
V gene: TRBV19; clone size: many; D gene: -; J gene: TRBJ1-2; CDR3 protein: CASSPGGGYGGYTF; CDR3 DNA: TGTGCCAGTAGCCCGGGAGGGGGTTATGGTGGCTACACCTTC
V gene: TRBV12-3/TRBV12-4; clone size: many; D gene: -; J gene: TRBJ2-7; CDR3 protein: CASSPPQFPYEQYF; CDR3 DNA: TGTGCCAGCAGTCCCCCGCAGTTCCCCTACGAGCAGTACTTC
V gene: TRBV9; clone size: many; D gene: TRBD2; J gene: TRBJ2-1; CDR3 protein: CASSVGGSGSLPLYNEQFF; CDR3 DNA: TGTGCCAGCAGCGTAGGAGGTAGCGGGAGTCTTCCCCTATACAATGAGCAGTTCTTC
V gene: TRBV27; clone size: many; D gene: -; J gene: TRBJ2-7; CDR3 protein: CASSFFKGPYEQYF; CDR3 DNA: TGTGCCAGCAGTTTCTTCAAGGGGCCGTACGAGCAGTACTTC